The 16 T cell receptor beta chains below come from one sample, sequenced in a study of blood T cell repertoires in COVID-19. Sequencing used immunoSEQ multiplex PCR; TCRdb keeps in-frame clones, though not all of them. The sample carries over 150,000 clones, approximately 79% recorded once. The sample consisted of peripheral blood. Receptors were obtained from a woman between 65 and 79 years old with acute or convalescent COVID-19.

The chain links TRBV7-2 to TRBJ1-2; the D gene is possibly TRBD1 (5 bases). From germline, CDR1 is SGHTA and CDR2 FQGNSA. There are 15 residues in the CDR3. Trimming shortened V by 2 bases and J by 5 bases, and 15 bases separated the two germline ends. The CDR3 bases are TGTGCCAGCAGCTTATCGGGCTCAGGGTCTTATGGCTACACCTTC. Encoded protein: CASSLSGSGSYGYTF.

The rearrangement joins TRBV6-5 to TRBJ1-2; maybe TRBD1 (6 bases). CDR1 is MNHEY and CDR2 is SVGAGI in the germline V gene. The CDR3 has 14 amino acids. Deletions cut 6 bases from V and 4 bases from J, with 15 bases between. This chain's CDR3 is CASSRTDRAYGYTF. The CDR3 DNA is TGTGCCAGCAGCCGGACAGACAGAGCCTATGGCTACACCTTC.

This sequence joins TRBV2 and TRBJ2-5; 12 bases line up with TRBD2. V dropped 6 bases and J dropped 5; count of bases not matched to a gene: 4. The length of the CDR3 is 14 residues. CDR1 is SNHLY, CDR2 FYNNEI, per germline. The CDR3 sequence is CASSPGTSGETQYF. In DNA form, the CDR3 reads TGTGCCAGCAGCCCCGGGACTAGCGGGGAGACCCAGTACTTC.

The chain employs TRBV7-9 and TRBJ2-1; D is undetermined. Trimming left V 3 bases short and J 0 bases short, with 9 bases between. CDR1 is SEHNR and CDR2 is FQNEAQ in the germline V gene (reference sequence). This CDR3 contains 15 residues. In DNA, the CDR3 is TGTGCCAGCAGCTTCGCCTTTAGCTCCTACAATGAGCAGTTCTTC. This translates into CASSFAFSSYNEQFF.

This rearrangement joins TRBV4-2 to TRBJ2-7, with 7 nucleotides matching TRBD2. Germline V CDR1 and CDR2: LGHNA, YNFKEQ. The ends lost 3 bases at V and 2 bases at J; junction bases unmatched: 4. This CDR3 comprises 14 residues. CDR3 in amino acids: CASSHAGATYEQYF. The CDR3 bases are TGTGCCAGCAGCCATGCGGGAGCGACCTACGAGCAGTACTTC.

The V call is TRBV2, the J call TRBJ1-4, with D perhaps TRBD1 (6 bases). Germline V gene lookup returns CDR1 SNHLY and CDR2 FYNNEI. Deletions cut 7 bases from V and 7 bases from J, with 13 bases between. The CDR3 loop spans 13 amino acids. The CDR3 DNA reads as TGTGCCAGCAATCGAGGGGGTATTGAAAAACTGTTTTTT. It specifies CASNRGGIEKLFF.

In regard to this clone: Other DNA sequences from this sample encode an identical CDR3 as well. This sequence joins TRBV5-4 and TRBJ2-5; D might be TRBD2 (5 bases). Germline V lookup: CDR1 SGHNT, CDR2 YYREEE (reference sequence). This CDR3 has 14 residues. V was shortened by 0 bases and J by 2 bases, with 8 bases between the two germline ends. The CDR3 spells CASSLAGLQETQYF. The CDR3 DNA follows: TGTGCCAGCAGCTTGGCAGGACTTCAAGAGACCCAGTACTTC.

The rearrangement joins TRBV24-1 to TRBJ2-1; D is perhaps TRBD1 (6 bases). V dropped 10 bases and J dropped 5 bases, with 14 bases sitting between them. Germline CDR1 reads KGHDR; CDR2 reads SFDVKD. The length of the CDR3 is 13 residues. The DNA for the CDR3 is TGTGCCACGGGGGCCGACTGGCACAATGAGCAGTTCTTC. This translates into CATGADWHNEQFF.

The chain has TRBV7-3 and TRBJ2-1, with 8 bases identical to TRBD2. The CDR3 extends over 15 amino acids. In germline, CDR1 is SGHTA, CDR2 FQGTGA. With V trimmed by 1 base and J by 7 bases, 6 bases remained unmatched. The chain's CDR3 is CASSLNSGVPNEQFF. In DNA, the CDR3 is TGTGCCAGCAGCTTAAATAGCGGGGTTCCTAATGAGCAGTTCTTC.

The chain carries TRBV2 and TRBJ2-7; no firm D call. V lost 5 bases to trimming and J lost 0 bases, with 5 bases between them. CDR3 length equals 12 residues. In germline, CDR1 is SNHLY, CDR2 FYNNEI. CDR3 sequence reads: CASSWSSYEQYF. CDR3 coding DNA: TGTGCCAGCAGTTGGAGCTCCTACGAGCAGTACTTC. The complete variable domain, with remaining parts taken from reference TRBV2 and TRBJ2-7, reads EPEVTQTPSHQVTQMGQEVILRCVPISNHLYFYWYRQILGQKVEFLVSFYNNEISEKSEIFDDQFSVERPDGSNFTLKIRSTKLEDSAMYFCASSWSSYEQYFGPGTRLTVT.

The CDR3, as DNA: TGTGCCACCAGTGATGTAGTAGCTAGCGGGAGATCTCTCAATGAGCAGTTCTTC. Protein product: CATSDVVASGRSLNEQFF. V is TRBV24-1 and J is TRBJ2-1; TRBD2 matches at 10 bases. CDR1 KGHDR and CDR2 SFDVKD come from the germline V gene. The ends lost 3 bases at V and 6 bases at J; junction bases unmatched: 13. The CDR3 extends over 18 amino acids.

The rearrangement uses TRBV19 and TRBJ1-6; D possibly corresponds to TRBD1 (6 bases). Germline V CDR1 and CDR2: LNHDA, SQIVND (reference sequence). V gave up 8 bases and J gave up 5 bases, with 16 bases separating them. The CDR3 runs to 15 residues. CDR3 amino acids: CASGLTGNHNSPLHF. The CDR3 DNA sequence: TGTGCCAGTGGGCTGACAGGCAATCATAATTCACCCCTCCACTTT. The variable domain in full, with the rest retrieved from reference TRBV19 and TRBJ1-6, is DGGITQSPKYLFRKEGQNVTLSCEQNLNHDAMYWYRQDPGQGLRLIYYSQIVNDFQKGDIAEGYSVSREKKESFPLTVTSAQKNPTAFYLCASGLTGNHNSPLHFGNGTRLTVT.

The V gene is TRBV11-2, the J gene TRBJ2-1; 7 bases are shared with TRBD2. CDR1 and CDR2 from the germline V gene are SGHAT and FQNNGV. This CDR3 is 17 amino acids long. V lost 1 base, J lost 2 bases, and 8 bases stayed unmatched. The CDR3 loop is CASSLVGGTLPYNEQFF. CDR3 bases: TGTGCCAGCAGCTTAGTGGGAGGGACCCTTCCCTACAATGAGCAGTTCTTC. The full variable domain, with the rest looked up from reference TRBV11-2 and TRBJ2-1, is EAGVAQSPRYKIIEKRQSVAFWCNPISGHATLYWYQQILGQGPKLLIQFQNNGVVDDSQLPKDRFSAERLKGVDSTLKIQPAKLEDSAVYLCASSLVGGTLPYNEQFFGPGTRLTVL.

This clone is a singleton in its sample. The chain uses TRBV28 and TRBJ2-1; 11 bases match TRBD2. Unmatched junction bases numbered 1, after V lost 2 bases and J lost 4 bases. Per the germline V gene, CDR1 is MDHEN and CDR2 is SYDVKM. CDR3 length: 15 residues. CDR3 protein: CASSLGLAGYNEQFF. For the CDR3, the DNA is TGTGCCAGCAGTTTAGGACTAGCGGGTTACAATGAGCAGTTCTTC.

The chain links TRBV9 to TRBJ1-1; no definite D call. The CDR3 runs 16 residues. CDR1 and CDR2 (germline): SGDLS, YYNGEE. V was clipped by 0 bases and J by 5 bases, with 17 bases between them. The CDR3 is CASSVGSARARTEAFF. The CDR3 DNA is TGTGCCAGCAGCGTAGGGAGTGCCCGCGCCCGTACTGAAGCTTTCTTT.

CDR3 sequence (DNA): TGTGCCAGTAGTATTCCCCGGGACAGGGGTAACAATCAGCCCCAGCATTTT. It encodes CASSIPRDRGNNQPQHF. The gene calls are TRBV19 and TRBJ1-5, with TRBD1 matching 10 bases. Per germline, CDR1 LNHDA and CDR2 SQIVND (reference sequence). V lost 3 bases to trimming and J lost 3 bases; unmatched junction nucleotides: 8. The CDR3 has 17 residues.